What follows are 27 T cell receptor beta chains derived from one specimen sequenced in a study of cytomegalovirus exposure and HLA in healthy donors. Use of 60 Vbeta and 13 Jbeta primers characterized the PCR. TCRdb keeps only in-frame clones here, not all; method: immunoSEQ multiplex PCR. The sample shows over 120,000 clones, approximately 80% of them seen only once. Sequencing was performed on PBMCs. Receptor source: a young woman in good health and CMV-seropositive.

This chain uses TRBV6-6 with TRBJ2-7; TRBD2 matches 7 bases. The ends lost 6 bases at V and 4 bases at J; junction bases unmatched: 9. The CDR3 extends over 14 amino acids. CDR1 is MNHNY, CDR2 SVGAGI, per germline (reference sequence). This chain's CDR3 is CASSHGRGRYEQYF. Here the CDR3 DNA reads TGTGCCAGCAGCCACGGGCGGGGGAGGTACGAGCAGTACTTC.

The chain joins TRBV6-4 to TRBJ1-2; the match to TRBD1 covers 9 bases. Germline loops: CDR1 MRHNA, CDR2 SNTAGT. The V segment lost 5 bases and the J segment 3 bases; nucleotides outside the gene matches: 13. The CDR3 length is 17 residues. DNA for the CDR3: TGTGCCAGCAGTCCCGAGGGACAGGGCAGCCCAGACTATGGCTACACCTTC. As protein: CASSPEGQGSPDYGYTF.

This clone was seen more than once but under ten times. In DNA, the CDR3 is TGTGCCAGCAGTTTATGGGGACAGGGTGTCGGCTACACCTTC. Translated, it gives CASSLWGQGVGYTF. The chain is built from TRBV28 and TRBJ1-2; 9 bases map to TRBD1. Germline lookup yields CDR1 MDHEN and CDR2 SYDVKM. V lost 0 bases to trimming and J lost 8 bases; unmatched junction nucleotides: 4. This CDR3 has 14 residues.

There are a few counts of this clone. Here the CDR3 reads CASSEPQGGTEAFF. CDR3 nucleotides: TGTGCCAGCAGTGAACCCCAGGGAGGAACTGAAGCTTTCTTT. The chain links TRBV6-5 to TRBJ1-1; tentative D call: TRBD1 (5 bases). Germline CDR1 reads MNHEY; CDR2 reads SVGAGI. This CDR3 has 14 amino acids. Trimming pared 5 bases from V and 5 bases from J, leaving 15 bases between.

The V and J genes are TRBV7-2 and TRBJ2-7, with TRBD1 matching 11 bases. The V gene's germline CDR1 is SGHTA and CDR2 FQGNSA. There are 14 residues in the CDR3. With 5 bases clipped from V and 7 bases from J, the junction kept 7 bases outside the gene matches. Written as DNA, the CDR3 is TGTGCCAGCAGCCGTCCCGGGACAGGGGGGGAGCAGTACTTC. This encodes CASSRPGTGGEQYF.

The CDR3 sequence: CASSRTSGGGYEQYF. The DNA of the CDR3 is TGTGCCAGCAGCCGGACTAGCGGGGGAGGGTACGAGCAGTACTTC. This rearrangement joins TRBV7-2 to TRBJ2-7, with 13 bases matching TRBD2. From germline, CDR1 is SGHTA and CDR2 FQGNSA. This CDR3 has 15 residues. J gave up 4 bases and V 5 bases, and 5 bases lay outside the gene matches.

The V call is TRBV5-1, the J call TRBJ2-7, with D possibly matching TRBD1 (7 bases). Germline V CDR1 and CDR2: SGHRS, YFSETQ. V lost 0 bases and J 4 bases, leaving 14 bases between the germline ends. The CDR3 is 15 amino acids. CDR3 in DNA: TGCGCCAGCAGCTTGGAGGCAGGGGGACTTTACGAGCAGTACTTC. This codes for CASSLEAGGLYEQYF.

Worth noting for this clone: At one of its ends the junction is not consistent with the germline gene, which may arise from a read error. The chain has TRBV19 and TRBJ2-1, with D tentatively TRBD1 (6 bases). The germline V gene encodes CDR1 LNHDA and CDR2 SQIVND (reference sequence). CDR3 length: 13 amino acids. Written as DNA, the CDR3 is TGTGCCAGTAGTATGGATCTACAGGGAACCAGAATCTTC. Translation gives CASSMDLQGTRIF.

The J gene is TRBJ2-5, the V gene TRBV7-8; a weak D match, TRBD2 (5 bases). Gene TRBJ2-7 matches the end of the DNA better, so the J call may be wrong. The CDR3 contains 16 residues. Germline V CDR1 and CDR2: SGHVS, FQNEAQ. The CDR3 region has the DNA TGTGCCAGCAGCTTAGATGGAGGTATGAGGGCCTACGAGCAGTACTTC. This encodes CASSLDGGMRAYEQYF.

The chain carries TRBV5-1 and TRBJ2-1; D might be TRBD2 (8 bases). Germline CDR1 is SGHRS and CDR2 is YFSETQ. Trimming took off 0 bases at V and 0 bases at J, with 19 bases between the two ends. The CDR3 is 19 amino acids. The CDR3 loop is CASSLAGGRGLASYNEQFF. The CDR3, as DNA: TGCGCCAGCAGCTTGGCGGGGGGGAGGGGGCTAGCCTCCTACAATGAGCAGTTCTTC.

The chain is built from TRBV9 and TRBJ2-1; 7 bases align to TRBD1. V lost 3 bases to trimming and J lost 5 bases; unmatched junction nucleotides: 8. Germline CDR1 SGDLS, CDR2 YYNGEE. CDR3 length: 15 residues. CDR3 coding DNA: TGTGCCAGCAGCGAAACAGGGACAGCAAACAATGAGCAGTTCTTC. It translates to CASSETGTANNEQFF.

The rearrangement links TRBV2 to TRBJ1-4; TRBD1 matches at 9 bases. This CDR3 has 15 amino acids. Unmatched junction bases numbered 6, after V lost 3 bases and J lost 7 bases. Germline loops: CDR1 SNHLY, CDR2 FYNNEI. The CDR3 sequence is CASSDQGQGAEKLFF. The CDR3 DNA reads as TGTGCCAGCAGTGATCAGGGACAGGGAGCTGAAAAACTGTTTTTT.

The chain carries TRBV2 and TRBJ2-7; 9 bases line up with TRBD1. Per germline, CDR1 SNHLY and CDR2 FYNNEI. The junction had 6 bases not matched to a gene; V was cut back by 4 bases and J by 5 bases. This CDR3 is built from 14 residues. This CDR3 reads CASSAGTGLNEQYF. For the CDR3, the DNA is TGTGCCAGCAGTGCCGGGACAGGGTTGAACGAGCAGTACTTC.

This chain connects TRBV6-5 to TRBJ1-2, with 11 bases identical to TRBD1. The CDR3 consists of 13 residues. Germline CDR1 MNHEY, CDR2 SVGAGI. V lost 7 bases and J lost 8; bases outside the gene matches: 6. The CDR3 DNA reads TGTGCCAGCAATACGGGACAGGGGGGCGGCTACACCTTC. This codes for CASNTGQGGGYTF.

The V gene is TRBV30, the J gene TRBJ1-4; the D gene is possibly TRBD1 (6 bases). Germline V gene data show CDR1 as GTSNPN and CDR2 as SVGIG (reference sequence). The germline V and J ends were trimmed by 2 bases and 7 bases, with 8 bases remaining between them. The CDR3 extends over 12 amino acids. The CDR3 is CAWSQGSEKLFF. In nucleotides, the CDR3 is TGTGCCTGGAGTCAGGGGAGTGAAAAACTGTTTTTT.

The J gene is TRBJ1-1, the V gene TRBV19, with 7 bases identical to TRBD1. CDR1 and CDR2 (germline): LNHDA, SQIVND (reference sequence). V lost 6 bases to trimming and J lost 1 base; unmatched junction nucleotides: 2. CDR3 size: 13 residues. The DNA for the CDR3 is TGTGCCAGTAGCCAGGGGGGGAACACTGAAGCTTTCTTT. It is translated as CASSQGGNTEAFF. Filled out from reference TRBV19 and TRBJ1-1, the complete variable domain reads DGGITQSPKYLFRKEGQNVTLSCEQNLNHDAMYWYRQDPGQGLRLIYYSQIVNDFQKGDIAEGYSVSREKKESFPLTVTSAQKNPTAFYLCASSQGGNTEAFFGQGTRLTVV.

The chain couples TRBV5-6 to TRBJ1-4; unclear D gene. CDR1 and CDR2 from the germline V gene are SGHDT and YYEEEE. This CDR3 spans 13 amino acids. The ends were cut back, 3 bases at V and 3 bases at J, with 6 bases in the middle. The CDR3 loop is CASSSGANEKLFF. The CDR3 region has the DNA TGTGCCAGCAGCTCCGGAGCTAATGAAAAACTGTTTTTT.

This chain uses TRBV6-1 with TRBJ1-3, with TRBD1 identical over 7 bases. V shed 6 bases and J 1 base; nucleotides not matched to a gene: 6. From germline, CDR1 is MNHNS and CDR2 SASEGT. The CDR3 totals 15 residues. The CDR3 protein is CASSRETGSGNTIYF. In DNA, the CDR3 is TGTGCCAGCAGCAGAGAGACAGGGTCTGGAAACACCATATATTTT.

The chain combines TRBV6-6 with TRBJ1-5; 8 bases are a match to TRBD1. CDR1 and CDR2 from the germline V gene are MNHNY and SVGAGI (reference sequence). The CDR3 is 15 residues long. The V gene end was trimmed by 0 bases and the J gene end by 2 bases; junction bases not matched to a gene: 0. This chain's CDR3 is CASSYSGQGNQPQHF. CDR3 bases: TGTGCCAGCAGTTACTCGGGACAGGGCAATCAGCCCCAGCATTTT.

The chain uses TRBV25-1 and TRBJ1-3; D gene uncertain. Trimming removed 3 bases from V and 3 bases from J, with 9 bases in between. CDR1 is MGHDK and CDR2 is SYGVNS in the germline V gene. This CDR3 has 14 residues. As DNA, the CDR3 is TGTGCCAGCAGTGACCCTTTATATGGAAACACCATATATTTT. Translating it yields CASSDPLYGNTIYF.

V is TRBV6-1 and J is TRBJ2-7; TRBD2 matches 8 bases. The CDR3 sequence is 13 residues long. Losses at the gene ends were 8 bases for V and 2 bases for J; bases not matched to a gene: 5. Per germline, CDR1 MNHNS and CDR2 SASEGT. CDR3 nucleotide sequence: TGTGCCAGCGGGCGGGGGGCGACCTACGAGCAGTACTTC. Translated: CASGRGATYEQYF.

The CDR3 nucleotides read TGTGCCAGCAGCTACAGGACAGGTCTGTACAATGAGCAGTTCTTC. Encoded protein: CASSYRTGLYNEQFF. The genes are TRBV11-3 and TRBJ2-1; 7 nucleotides line up with TRBD1. This CDR3 has 15 residues. Germline CDR1 and CDR2: SGHNT and YENEEA. The V segment lost 4 bases and the J segment 4 bases; nucleotides outside the gene matches: 7.

The chain recombines TRBV5-1 with TRBJ2-1; D perhaps matches TRBD2 (5 bases). Per germline, CDR1 SGHRS and CDR2 YFSETQ. Trimming pared 5 bases from V and 5 bases from J, leaving 8 bases between. This CDR3 contains 12 residues. The chain's CDR3 is CASRRGNNEQFF. In DNA form, the CDR3 reads TGCGCCAGCAGGAGAGGGAACAATGAGCAGTTCTTC.

This chain links TRBV11-2 with TRBJ2-6; unclear D gene. The germline V and J ends were trimmed by 5 bases and 0 bases, with 17 bases remaining between them. CDR1 is SGHAT, CDR2 FQNNGV, per germline. This CDR3 is built from 18 residues. The DNA for the CDR3 is TGTGCCAGCAGCAATACAGAGTTTCCTTTCTCTGGGGCCAACGTCCTGACTTTC. Residues: CASSNTEFPFSGANVLTF.

The chain carries TRBV6-6 and TRBJ1-1, with D possibly matching TRBD1 (5 bases). V gave up 6 bases and J gave up 0 bases, with 14 bases separating them. Per the germline V gene, CDR1 is MNHNY and CDR2 is SVGAGI (reference sequence). This CDR3 has 15 residues. The CDR3 spells CASRGSGGLNTEAFF. CDR3 sequence (DNA): TGTGCCAGCAGGGGCTCGGGGGGATTGAACACTGAAGCTTTCTTT.

This rearrangement joins TRBV5-1 to TRBJ2-3; 9 nucleotides agree with TRBD2. This CDR3 contains 14 residues. Germline CDR1 is SGHRS and CDR2 is YFSETQ. Germline trimming cut 6 bases from V and 5 bases from J; bases unmatched to any gene: 7. In DNA, the CDR3 is TGCGCCAGCATGGGCGGGGGGGCTGGAGATACGCAGTATTTT. It is translated as CASMGGGAGDTQYF.

The chain uses TRBV19 and TRBJ2-2; perhaps TRBD2 as D (6 bases). Germline CDR1 is LNHDA and CDR2 is SQIVND (reference sequence). Trimming left V 2 bases short and J 4 bases short, with 14 bases between. CDR3 size: 16 residues. CDR3 coding DNA: TGTGCCAGTAGTATACGGGAAAGGGGACTCACCGGGGAGCTGTTTTTT. Amino acid sequence: CASSIRERGLTGELFF.